A selection of T cell receptor beta chains follows, all from one sample in a study of vaccination effects on CD4 cells after COVID-19. These receptors' targets are unknown. Produced via immunoSEQ multiplex PCR; TCRdb's table is partial and in-frame only. The sample carries about 53,000 clones, 65% to 80% recorded once. The sequenced sample was CD4+ T cells from PBMCs cultured without peptide, obtained before COVID-19 vaccination. The receptors originated from a human donor who received a COVID-19 vaccine. CDR3s include the opening cysteine and the closing phenylalanine or tryptophan. A D gene is named only where the DNA matches it firmly. Some rows mark clone size as missing; the rest say once, few, many or name a class of expanded clone.

size,J,V,D,CDR3,DNA
once,TRBJ1-6,TRBV7-2,TRBD1,CASSPRQGWTYNSPLHF,TGTGCCAGCAGCCCCAGACAGGGCTGGACCTATAATTCACCCCTCCACTTT
NA,TRBJ2-5,TRBV14,NA,CASSQDGRGRETQYF,TGTGCCAGCAGCCAAGATGGGCGCGGACGAGAGACCCAGTACTTC
few,TRBJ2-3,TRBV18,NA,CAGAQGLTDTQYF,TGTGCCGGGGCACAGGGTCTCACAGATACGCAGTATTTT
once,TRBJ1-1,TRBV14,NA,CASSQGGYTEAFF,TGTGCCAGCAGCCAAGGTGGTTACACTGAAGCTTTCTTT
NA,TRBJ2-3,TRBV7-2,NA,CASSSQGLSTDTQYF,TGTGCCAGCAGCTCTCAGGGGTTAAGCACAGATACGCAGTATTTT
few,TRBJ1-1,TRBV28,NA,CASSLSTRGMNTEAFF,TGTGCCAGCAGTTTATCCACAAGAGGGATGAACACTGAAGCTTTCTTT
once,TRBJ2-5,TRBV6-5,TRBD2,CASRRAGGVLETQYF,TGTGCCAGCAGGAGAGCGGGGGGGGTTTTGGAGACCCAGTACTTC
NA,TRBJ1-1,TRBV11-3,NA,CASSSEGNTEAFF,TGTGCCAGCAGCTCAGAGGGTAACACTGAAGCTTTCTTT
NA,TRBJ2-3,TRBV7-2,NA,CASSLYESTDTQYF,TGTGCCAGCAGCTTATACGAGAGCACAGATACGCAGTATTTT
once,TRBJ2-3,TRBV9,TRBD2,CASSARGSTDTQYF,TGTGCCAGCAGCGCGCGGGGGAGCACAGATACGCAGTATTTT
NA,TRBJ2-1,TRBV2,NA,CASSEQGGYNEQFF,TGTGCCAGCAGTGAACAGGGTGGATACAATGAGCAGTTCTTC
NA,TRBJ1-5,TRBV7-9,NA,CASSSGEQPQHF,TGTGCCAGCAGCTCAGGGGAGCAGCCCCAGCATTTT
NA,TRBJ1-6,TRBV5-1,NA,CASSGGLLGNSPLHF,TGCGCCAGCAGCGGGGGCCTCCTCGGTAATTCACCCCTCCACTTT
NA,TRBJ2-2,TRBV11-2,NA,CASSLVLRTNTGELFF,TGTGCCAGCAGCTTAGTTTTACGGACGAACACCGGGGAGCTGTTTTTT
few,TRBJ1-2,TRBV27,TRBD1,CASSTLQGARRNYGYTF,TGTGCCAGCAGTACCCTACAGGGGGCTCGTCGGAACTATGGCTACACCTTC
NA,TRBJ1-1,TRBV5-5,NA,CASSFYGDLNTEAFF,TGTGCCAGCAGCTTTTATGGAGACTTGAACACTGAAGCTTTCTTT
once,TRBJ1-1,TRBV5-1,NA,CASSLTRNTEAFF,TGCGCCAGCAGCTTGACTCGGAACACTGAAGCTTTCTTT
NA,TRBJ2-1,TRBV4-1,NA,CASSQAVTGSSYNEQFF,TGCGCCAGCAGCCAGGCTGTAACAGGGAGCTCCTACAATGAGCAGTTCTTC
NA,TRBJ2-2,TRBV6-2/TRBV6-3,NA,CASSYSRFTGELFF,TGTGCCAGCAGTTACTCGCGTTTCACCGGGGAGCTGTTTTTT
few,TRBJ1-1,TRBV5-1,NA,CASSPDGVNTEAFF,TGCGCCAGCAGCCCGGACGGAGTGAACACTGAAGCTTTCTTT
NA,TRBJ2-1,TRBV7-9,TRBD2,CASSLAGGQNEQFF,TGTGCCAGCAGCTTGGCGGGGGGGCAAAATGAGCAGTTCTTC
NA,TRBJ2-2,TRBV19,NA,CASSIGGGSGELFF,TGTGCCAGTAGTATAGGTGGAGGTTCCGGGGAGCTGTTTTTT
few,TRBJ1-1,TRBV11-2,NA,CASSLGRLFEAFF,TGTGCCAGCAGCTTAGGGCGCCTGTTTGAAGCTTTCTTT
NA,TRBJ1-2,TRBV28,NA,CASSLSVSGYTF,TGTGCCAGCAGTTTATCAGTATCTGGCTACACCTTC
NA,TRBJ1-1,TRBV4-1,TRBD1,CASSHPAGQAYNTEAFF,TGCGCCAGCAGCCACCCTGCGGGACAGGCTTATAACACTGAAGCTTTCTTT
NA,TRBJ1-4,TRBV3-1/TRBV3-2,TRBD1,CASSHPRQGVEKLFF,TGTGCCAGCAGCCACCCCCGACAGGGGGTCGAAAAACTGTTTTTT
NA,TRBJ2-1,TRBV5-4,NA,CASSLEVAGPGDEQFF,TGTGCCAGCAGCTTGGAAGTGGCGGGCCCCGGGGATGAGCAGTTCTTC
NA,TRBJ2-3,TRBV7-6,TRBD2,CASSFGTSGVRDTQYF,TGTGCCAGCAGCTTCGGGACTAGCGGGGTTAGGGATACGCAGTATTTT
NA,TRBJ1-2,TRBV30,NA,CAWIFTGGGRYGYTF,TGTGCCTGGATTTTTACGGGAGGTGGCCGCTATGGCTACACCTTC
NA,TRBJ2-2,TRBV5-5,NA,CASSVGTGANTGELFF,TGTGCCAGCAGTGTTGGTACGGGGGCCAACACCGGGGAGCTGTTTTTT
NA,TRBJ1-2,TRBV5-1,NA,CASSDLSGALLYGYTF,TGCGCCAGCAGTGACCTTAGTGGGGCCCTCCTCTATGGCTACACCTTC
NA,TRBJ2-2,TRBV24-1,TRBD2,CATSDQPGTSDAGELFF,TGTGCCACCAGTGACCAGCCCGGGACTAGTGACGCCGGGGAGCTGTTTTTT